Below are 17 T cell receptor beta chains sequenced from a single sample in a study of cytomegalovirus exposure and HLA in healthy donors. Both 60 Vbeta primers and 13 Jbeta primers went into the PCR. Sequencing used immunoSEQ multiplex PCR; TCRdb keeps in-frame clones, though not all of them. The data hold roughly 160,000 clones, with around 77% observed a single time. The sample comprised PBMCs. These receptors all come from a man between 60 and 75 years old in good health and CMV-seronegative.

The V gene is TRBV7-7, the J gene TRBJ2-3; the D gene is possibly TRBD2 (6 bases). Germline CDR1 SSHAT, CDR2 FNYEAQ (reference sequence). This CDR3 is 13 amino acids long. The ends were cut back, 8 bases at V and 6 bases at J, with 15 bases in the middle. The CDR3 DNA follows: TGTGCCAGCTCCCGGGACTTTGGTGATACGCAGTATTTT. It encodes CASSRDFGDTQYF.

The chain joins TRBV18 to TRBJ2-5, with TRBD2 as a possible D gene (5 bases). Germline-derived CDR1 and CDR2 are KGHSH and LQKENI. The V end lost 3 bases, the J end lost 1 base, and 12 bases lay between the germline ends. The CDR3 has 15 residues. This CDR3 reads CASSPFSSGQETQYF. The DNA of the CDR3 is TGTGCCAGCTCACCCTTTTCCAGCGGCCAAGAGACCCAGTACTTC.

The gene calls are TRBV27 and TRBJ2-1; unclear D gene. The CDR3 is made up of 15 amino acids. The V and J ends lost 6 bases and 5 bases respectively, with 17 bases between them. Per the germline V gene, CDR1 is MNHEY and CDR2 is SMNVEV (reference sequence). DNA for the CDR3: TGTGCCAGCAGCCACAGTGGTCCGCCTGACAATGAGCAGTTCTTC. This codes for CASSHSGPPDNEQFF.

The rearrangement links TRBV7-6 to TRBJ2-7, with 11 bases aligning to TRBD2. Germline V gives CDR1 SGHVS, CDR2 FNYEAQ. The CDR3 sequence is 15 residues long. After removal of 5 bases from V and 3 bases from J, the junction contained 6 bases not matched to a gene. The CDR3 DNA reads TGTGCCAGCAGCCCCCTGACTAGCGGGGTCTACGAGCAGTACTTC. It is translated as CASSPLTSGVYEQYF. The variable domain in full, with the rest retrieved from reference TRBV7-6 and TRBJ2-7, is GAGVSQSPRYKVTKRGQDVALRCDPISGHVSLYWYRQALGQGPEFLTYFNYEAQQDKSGLPNDRFSAERPEGSISTLTIQRTEQRDSAMYRCASSPLTSGVYEQYFGPGTRLTVT.

The V call is TRBV7-2, the J call TRBJ2-7; D is perhaps TRBD1 (6 bases). V was clipped by 4 bases and J by 2 bases, with 9 bases between them. Germline V CDR1 and CDR2: SGHTA, FQGNSA. The CDR3 has 13 amino acids. The CDR3 coding sequence is TGTGCCAGCAGCTCACAGGGAACCTACGAGCAGTACTTC. Amino acid sequence: CASSSQGTYEQYF.

This clone was counted only a few times. The chain has TRBV28 and TRBJ2-1, with 8 nucleotides matching TRBD2. The CDR3 extends over 13 amino acids. Germline lookup yields CDR1 MDHEN and CDR2 SYDVKM. CDR3 in amino acids: CASGGTSYNEQFF. In DNA form, the CDR3 reads TGTGCTTCGGGGGGGACTAGCTACAATGAGCAGTTCTTC.

V is TRBV19 and J is TRBJ1-3, with 8 bases lining up with TRBD1. CDR1 and CDR2 from the germline V gene are LNHDA and SQIVND (reference sequence). Germline trimming cut 7 bases from V and 0 bases from J; bases unmatched to any gene: 14. The CDR3 is made up of 18 amino acids. The CDR3 DNA reads TGTGCCAGTACCGCCCTTACGGACAGGGCCGTCTCTGGAAACACCATATATTTT. This gives the protein CASTALTDRAVSGNTIYF. The whole variable domain, filled in from reference TRBV19 and TRBJ1-3, reads DGGITQSPKYLFRKEGQNVTLSCEQNLNHDAMYWYRQDPGQGLRLIYYSQIVNDFQKGDIAEGYSVSREKKESFPLTVTSAQKNPTAFYLCASTALTDRAVSGNTIYFGEGSWLTVV.

This CDR3 is CASLGQGSEKLFF. DNA of the CDR3: TGTGCCAGCTTAGGACAGGGGAGTGAAAAACTGTTTTTT. This chain links TRBV6-1 with TRBJ1-4, with 9 bases that match TRBD1. V was pared by 8 bases and J by 7 bases, with 5 bases of the junction left unmatched. This CDR3 region has 13 residues. Germline V gives CDR1 MNHNS, CDR2 SASEGT.

The chain has TRBV18 and TRBJ2-7; TRBD2 is a possible D gene (5 bases). The CDR3 is made up of 11 amino acids. The ends were cut back, 3 bases at V and 9 bases at J, with 9 bases in the middle. CDR1 and CDR2 (germline): KGHSH, LQKENI. The CDR3 DNA sequence: TGTGCCAGCTCACCGGGAGACGGGCAGTACTTC. This codes for CASSPGDGQYF.

The sample holds a few counts of this clone. The chain carries TRBV5-8 and TRBJ2-4, with TRBD1 matching over 10 bases. The V gene's germline CDR1 is SGHTS and CDR2 YDEGEE. This CDR3 contains 18 residues. The ends lost 4 bases at V and 8 bases at J; junction bases unmatched: 18. In DNA, the CDR3 is TGTGCCAGCAGCCCCCGGACAGGGGGTACCGTAGAACGGTACATTCAGTACTTC. This sequence encodes CASSPRTGGTVERYIQYF.

The chain is built from TRBV7-3 and TRBJ1-6; possibly TRBD1 for D (5 bases). Germline values: CDR1 SGHTA, CDR2 FQGTGA. The V gene lost 8 bases and the J gene lost 7 bases, with 15 bases spanning the gap. The CDR3 extends over 14 amino acids. CDR3 bases: TGTGCCAGCGGGGGGGGACCGACAAATTCACCCCTCCACTTT. The encoded protein is CASGGGPTNSPLHF.

The V and J genes are TRBV5-8 and TRBJ1-1; no clear D. Per germline, CDR1 SGHTS and CDR2 YDEGEE. CDR3 size: 15 residues. The V and J ends lost 0 bases and 0 bases respectively, with 9 bases between them. The CDR3 here is CASSLVTIMNTEAFF. The DNA for the CDR3 is TGTGCCAGCAGCTTGGTGACAATCATGAACACTGAAGCTTTCTTT.

This clone was seen only a few times. The chain links TRBV19 to TRBJ1-2; the match to TRBD1 covers 9 bases. Germline lookup yields CDR1 LNHDA and CDR2 SQIVND (reference sequence). This CDR3 has 15 amino acids. The junction had 7 bases not matched to a gene; V was cut back by 0 bases and J by 8 bases. The CDR3 bases are TGTGCCAGTAGTATAGATACGAACAGGGGGCTGGGCTACACCTTC. Protein: CASSIDTNRGLGYTF.

The chain combines TRBV14 with TRBJ2-7, with D tentatively TRBD2 (6 bases). Germline V gene lookup returns CDR1 SGHDN and CDR2 FVKESK. V shed 3 bases and J shed 3 bases, with 12 bases lying between them. This CDR3 contains 14 residues. The CDR3 coding sequence is TGTGCCAGCAGCCAGCCGGGGGTCGACTACGAGCAGTACTTC. This gives the protein CASSQPGVDYEQYF.

J is TRBJ1-2 and V is TRBV5-4; D not resolved. Germline CDR1 SGHNT, CDR2 YYREEE (reference sequence). The CDR3 has 14 amino acids. V was pared by 1 base and J by 5 bases, with 12 bases between. The CDR3: CASSLHQDFYGYTF. The CDR3 bases are TGTGCCAGCAGCTTGCATCAGGATTTTTATGGCTACACCTTC.

The chain recombines TRBV5-1 with TRBJ2-1; the D gene is possibly TRBD2 (7 bases). V dropped 4 bases and J dropped 13 bases, with 21 bases sitting between them. The CDR3 is 14 residues long. Germline V gene sequence: CDR1 SGHRS, CDR2 YFSETQ. The CDR3 DNA reads as TGCGCCAGCAGCCTGGGGGGGGGCCCTCCGGGTCAGTTCTTC. Encoded protein: CASSLGGGPPGQFF.

This chain links TRBV9 with TRBJ2-2, with TRBD2 identical over 9 bases. The germline CDR1 and CDR2 sequences are SGDLS and YYNGEE. J was trimmed by 1 base and V by 0 bases; bases with no gene match: 4. The CDR3 length is 17 residues. CDR3 amino acids: CASSVGAAGGNTGELFF. CDR3 in DNA: TGTGCCAGCAGCGTAGGGGCAGCGGGAGGGAACACCGGGGAGCTGTTTTTT.